Below are 8 T cell receptor beta chains sequenced from a single sample in a study of monozygotic twins with inflammatory bowel disease. Reprocessing the 5' RACE reads, TCRdb reports a single entry for every CDR3 protein and omits DNA. The sample features roughly 140,000 distinct CDR3 sequences, with 2.4% in its top ten. The sample taken for sequencing was blood. The receptors stem from a human donor with ulcerative colitis or Crohn's disease, or a healthy co-twin of an affected twin (not recorded which).

The CDR3 loop is CASSQFNEGFAGANVLTF. The J gene is TRBJ2-6, the V gene TRBV4-3; there is no DNA to check the TCRdb D call of TRBD1. The CDR3 is 18 amino acids. CDR1 and CDR2 from the germline V gene are LGHNA and YSLEER.

The rearrangement joins TRBV7-2 to TRBJ1-6. The CDR3 totals 15 residues. Looked up from germline, CDR1 is SGHTA and CDR2 is FQGNSA. The CDR3 sequence is CASSLAFGVNSPLHF.

V and J are TRBV10-2 and TRBJ2-7; lacking DNA, the TRBD1 call made by TCRdb goes unchecked. Germline-derived CDR1 and CDR2 are WSHSY and SAAADI. The CDR3 is 13 amino acids. The CDR3 loop is CASSQDRAYEQYF.

This sequence joins TRBV18 and TRBJ1-1. The CDR3 consists of 16 residues. Germline CDR1 KGHSH, CDR2 LQKENI. CDR3 residues: CASSPGRGGMNTEAFF.

The chain combines TRBV7-8 with TRBJ1-6; the D call from TCRdb, TRBD1, cannot be confirmed without DNA. CDR1 is SGHVS, CDR2 FQNEAQ, per germline. This CDR3 region has 16 residues. The CDR3 protein is CASSPQGGGTYSPLHF.

The CDR3 protein is CASSRREETQYF. This chain links TRBV5-1 with TRBJ2-5; as DNA is missing, the TRBD2 call by TCRdb cannot be tested. The germline V gene encodes CDR1 SGHRS and CDR2 YFSETQ. The CDR3 contains 12 residues.

This rearrangement joins TRBV20-1 to TRBJ2-3; TCRdb gives TRBD2 as the D gene, but with no DNA this cannot be confirmed. Germline CDR1 is DFQATT and CDR2 is SNEGSKA (reference sequence). The CDR3 has 15 residues. The CDR3 loop is CSAGSGGASTDTQYF.

The chain joins TRBV4-2 to TRBJ2-3; the D call of TRBD2 rests on TCRdb alone, since no DNA is present to check it. Germline V gene data show CDR1 as LGHNA and CDR2 as YNFKEQ. The CDR3 runs 16 residues. This CDR3 is CASSQGEAAYTDTQYF.